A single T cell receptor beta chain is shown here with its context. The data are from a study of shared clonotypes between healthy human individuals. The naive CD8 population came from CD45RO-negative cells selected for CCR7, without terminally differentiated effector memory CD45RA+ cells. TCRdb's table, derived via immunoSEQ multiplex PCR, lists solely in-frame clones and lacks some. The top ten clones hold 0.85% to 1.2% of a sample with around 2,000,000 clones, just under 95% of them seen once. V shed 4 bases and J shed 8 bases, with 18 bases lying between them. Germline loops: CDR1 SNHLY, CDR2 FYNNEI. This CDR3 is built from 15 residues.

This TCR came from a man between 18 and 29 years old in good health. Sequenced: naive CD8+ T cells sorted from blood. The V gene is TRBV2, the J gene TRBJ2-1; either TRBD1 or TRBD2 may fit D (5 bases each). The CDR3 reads CASSGGLGTVDEQFF. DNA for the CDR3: TGTGCCAGCAGTGGGGGTCTAGGGACCGTAGATGAGCAGTTCTTC.